This section outlines one TCR beta chain sequence together with its context. The antigen remains unidentified. Use of 60 Vbeta and 13 Jbeta primers characterized the PCR. Here immunoSEQ multiplex PCR was the method, and the copy in TCRdb shows in-frame clones only, minus some. This table has over 150,000 clones, over 65% appearing once. This CDR3 region has 15 residues. V was clipped by 6 bases and J by 8 bases; unmatched bases: 11. Germline CDR1 MDHEN, CDR2 SYDVKM. This specimen comes from a study of cytomegalovirus exposure and HLA in healthy donors. Study results and limitations: Based on reports, TCR beta sequences accurately predicted HLA-A and HLA-B alleles for most subjects. As a later analysis revealed, the rate of TCR association differed by HLA locus, with DRB1 most and HLA-C fewest.

The sequence came from a woman aged 25 to 39 in good health and CMV-seropositive. The sequencing sample was made of PBMCs. The chain employs TRBV28 and TRBJ2-7; 12 nucleotides match TRBD1. The CDR3 loop reads CASRIPGQGASQQYF. DNA for the CDR3: TGTGCCAGCAGAATACCGGGACAGGGGGCCTCCCAGCAGTACTTC.